This T cell receptor (beta chain) was profiled in a study of CD8 T cells in ankylosing spondylitis. MiXCR was run by TCRdb on the 5' RACE reads, yielding one entry per CDR3 protein. Of hundreds of thousands of distinct CDR3 sequences listed, approximately 17% are singletons. There are many counts of this clonotype. The antigen remains unidentified. Findings and limits, study-wide: Blood of patients with ankylosing spondylitis appeared to be characterized by a TCR beta motif of eight highly homologous variants.

Germline V gives CDR1 SQVTM, CDR2 ANQGSEA. This CDR3 is built from 12 residues. V lost 6 bases and J 2 bases, leaving 9 bases between the germline ends. V gene TRBV29-1 combines with J gene TRBJ2-3; possibly TRBD2 for D (6 bases). The TCR sequence derives from a male donor with ankylosing spondylitis. Material for sequencing was blood, either unsorted or a sorted T cell fraction (not recorded which). CDR3 loop: CSVSRDTDTQYF. The CDR3 DNA sequence: TGCAGCGTCTCGCGGGACACAGATACGCAGTATTTT.